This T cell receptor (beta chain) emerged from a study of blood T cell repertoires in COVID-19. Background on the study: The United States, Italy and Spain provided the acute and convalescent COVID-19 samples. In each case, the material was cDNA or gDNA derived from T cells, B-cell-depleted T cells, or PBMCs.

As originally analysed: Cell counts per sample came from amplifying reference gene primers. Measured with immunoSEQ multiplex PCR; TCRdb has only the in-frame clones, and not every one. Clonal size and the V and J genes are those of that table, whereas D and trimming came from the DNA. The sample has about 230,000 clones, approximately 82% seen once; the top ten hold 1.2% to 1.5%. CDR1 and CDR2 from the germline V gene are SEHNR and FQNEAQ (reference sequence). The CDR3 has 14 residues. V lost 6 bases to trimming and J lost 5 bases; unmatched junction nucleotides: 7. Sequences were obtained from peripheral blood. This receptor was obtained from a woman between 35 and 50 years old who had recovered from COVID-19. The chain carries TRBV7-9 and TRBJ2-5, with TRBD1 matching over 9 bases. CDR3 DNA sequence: TGTGCCAGCAGAGGGGGGACAGGGTGGGAGACCCAGTACTTC. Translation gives CASRGGTGWETQYF.